Following are 15 T cell receptor beta chains from one sample sequenced in a study of T cells expressing NK-cell markers. TCRdb reprocessed the 5' RACE reads; each CDR3 protein has one entry and no DNA is given. This specimen shows 500,000 to 600,000 distinct CDR3 sequences; the ten leading clones hold roughly 3.6%. Sequenced: blood T cells: a sorted CD56 or NKG2C T cell subset, CD4+ or CD8+ T cells, or bulk PBMC T cells (not recorded which). These receptors originate from a man between 18 and 35 years old in good health.

The J gene is TRBJ2-3, the V gene TRBV12-3 or TRBV12-4; TCRdb's D gene call, TRBD2, goes unchecked for lack of DNA. This CDR3 contains 14 residues. CDR3 residues: CASCLRAGADTQYF.

The V gene is TRBV11-2, the J gene TRBJ2-3; TCRdb reports TRBD2, a call that lacks DNA to check it against. The CDR3 has 14 amino acids. Germline CDR1 SGHAT, CDR2 FQNNGV. This CDR3 is CASSAGLGADTQYF. Filled out from reference TRBV11-2 and TRBJ2-3, the complete variable domain reads EAGVAQSPRYKIIEKRQSVAFWCNPISGHATLYWYQQILGQGPKLLIQFQNNGVVDDSQLPKDRFSAERLKGVDSTLKIQPAKLEDSAVYLCASSAGLGADTQYFGPGTRLTVL.

This chain uses TRBV20-1 with TRBJ2-7; the D gene TCRdb calls, TRBD2, cannot be checked with no DNA. Per germline, CDR1 DFQATT and CDR2 SNEGSKA (reference sequence). The CDR3 is 17 residues long. This chain's CDR3 is CSASIPGLAGGMYEQYF.

The chain has TRBV9 and TRBJ2-1; without DNA, the TCRdb call of TRBD2 cannot be checked. The CDR3 totals 14 residues. Per the germline V gene, CDR1 is SGDLS and CDR2 is YYNGEE. The CDR3: CASSAQRLGPRQFF. The full variable domain, in which reference TRBV9 and TRBJ2-1 provide the parts outside the CDR3, is DSGVTQTPKHLITATGQRVTLRCSPRSGDLSVYWYQQSLDQGLQFLIQYYNGEERAKGNILERFSAQQFPDLHSELNLSSLELGDSALYFCASSAQRLGPRQFFGPGTRLTVL.

The chain employs TRBV4-3 and TRBJ2-3; TCRdb outputs TRBD2, but without DNA this stays unchecked. Germline CDR1 is LGHNA and CDR2 is YSLEER. The CDR3 covers 17 residues. This CDR3 is CASSPRTSGRGADTQYF.

The chain uses TRBV20-1 and TRBJ2-3; TCRdb calls TRBD1, which cannot be checked without DNA. From germline, CDR1 is DFQATT and CDR2 SNEGSKA (reference sequence). CDR3 size: 14 residues. The CDR3 here is CSARPPVGADTQYF.

This chain joins TRBV7-8 and TRBJ1-5; lacking DNA, the TRBD1 call made by TCRdb goes unchecked. Per germline, CDR1 SGHVS and CDR2 FQNEAQ. The CDR3 is 18 residues long. CDR3 amino acids: CASSLATINRGGNQPQHF.

The chain carries TRBV5-5 and TRBJ2-3; TCRdb's D gene call, TRBD1, goes unchecked for lack of DNA. The CDR3 length is 15 residues. Germline values: CDR1 SGHKS, CDR2 YYEKEE (reference sequence). CDR3 amino acids: CASSFLTGYADTQYF.

The chain carries TRBV4-2 and TRBJ2-1; TCRdb's assignment of TRBD2 cannot be checked, as there is no DNA. From germline, CDR1 is LGHNA and CDR2 YNFKEQ. The CDR3 is made up of 15 amino acids. The CDR3 sequence is CASSQERTNYNEQFF.

V and J are TRBV7-9 and TRBJ1-5; TCRdb names TRBD1, which stays unverified in the absence of DNA. The germline V gene encodes CDR1 SEHNR and CDR2 FQNEAQ (reference sequence). There are 14 residues in the CDR3. CDR3 protein: CASSWDTLNQPQHF.

V is TRBV11-3 and J is TRBJ2-5. The germline gives CDR1 SGHNT, CDR2 YENEEA. The CDR3 runs to 16 residues. The CDR3 here is CASSPGIALYQETQYF.

This chain uses TRBV9 with TRBJ2-2; TCRdb's D call, TRBD2, is unchecked because there is no DNA. CDR1 is SGDLS, CDR2 YYNGEE, per germline. CDR3 length: 17 residues. The CDR3 sequence: CASSETGTSGLTGELFF. Using reference TRBV9 and TRBJ2-2 for the parts outside the CDR3, the full variable domain is DSGVTQTPKHLITATGQRVTLRCSPRSGDLSVYWYQQSLDQGLQFLIQYYNGEERAKGNILERFSAQQFPDLHSELNLSSLELGDSALYFCASSETGTSGLTGELFFGEGSRLTVL.

The genes are TRBV29-1 and TRBJ2-1; the TRBD1 assignment by TCRdb is unverifiable without DNA. This CDR3 contains 13 residues. Germline assignment: CDR1 SQVTM and CDR2 ANQGSEA. CDR3 in amino acids: CSGAPGQDNEQFF.

The rearrangement joins TRBV12-3 or TRBV12-4 to TRBJ1-2; TCRdb names TRBD1, which stays unverified in the absence of DNA. The CDR3 runs 14 residues. This CDR3 reads CASSLWTGVGGYTF.

The J gene is TRBJ2-1, the V gene TRBV4-2; lacking DNA, the TRBD2 call made by TCRdb goes unchecked. CDR3 length equals 14 residues. The germline V gene has CDR1 LGHNA and CDR2 YNFKEQ. CDR3 amino acids: CASSPDGPFNEQFF.